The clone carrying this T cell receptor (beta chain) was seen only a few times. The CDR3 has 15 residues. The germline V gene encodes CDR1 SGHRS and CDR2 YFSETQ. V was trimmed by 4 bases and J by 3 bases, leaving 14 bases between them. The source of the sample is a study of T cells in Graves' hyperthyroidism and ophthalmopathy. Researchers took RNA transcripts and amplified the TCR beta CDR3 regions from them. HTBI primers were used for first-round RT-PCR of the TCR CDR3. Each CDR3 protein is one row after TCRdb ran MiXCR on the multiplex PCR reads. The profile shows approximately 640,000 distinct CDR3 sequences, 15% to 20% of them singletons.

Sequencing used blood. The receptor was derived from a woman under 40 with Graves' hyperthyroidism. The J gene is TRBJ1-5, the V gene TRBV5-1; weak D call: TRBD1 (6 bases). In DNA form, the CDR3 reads TGCGCCAGCAGCCCTACCACAGGGCTCAATCAGCCCCAGCATTTT. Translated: CASSPTTGLNQPQHF.